This TCR beta chain originates from a study of shared clonotypes between healthy human individuals. Germline values: CDR1 MGHDK, CDR2 SYGVNS. V gave up 6 bases and J gave up 0 bases, with 15 bases separating them. The CDR3 contains 16 residues. Partitioning of CD4+ cells yielded a CD45RA+ naive subset and a CD45RA-negative memory subset. Here immunoSEQ multiplex PCR was the method, and the copy in TCRdb shows in-frame clones only, minus some. Of about 2.3 million clones listed, approximately 90% were seen once; the top ten hold 0.37%. The sample comprised naive CD4+ T cells from PBMCs. Subset meaning: CD45RA+ positively selected. The sequence derives from a man between 18 and 35 years old in good health. Some clones in this sample may be carry-over from other donors' samples. The chain combines TRBV25-1 with TRBJ1-3; unclear D gene. CDR3 nucleotide sequence: TGTGCCAGCAGCCCCATAGGTGCGATCTCTGGAAACACCATATATTTT. It specifies CASSPIGAISGNTIYF.